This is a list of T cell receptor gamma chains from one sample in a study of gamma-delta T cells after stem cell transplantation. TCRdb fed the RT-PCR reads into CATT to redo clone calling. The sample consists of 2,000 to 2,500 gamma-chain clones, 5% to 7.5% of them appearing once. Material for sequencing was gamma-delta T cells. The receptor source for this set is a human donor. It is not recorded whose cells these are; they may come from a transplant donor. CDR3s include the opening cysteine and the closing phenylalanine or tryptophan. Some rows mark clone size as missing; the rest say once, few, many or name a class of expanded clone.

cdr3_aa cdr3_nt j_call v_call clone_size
CALWDDGWMQTF TGTGCCTTGTGGGATGACGGATGGATGCAGACGTTT TRGJP2 TRGV9 .
CALWEVKGKKIKVF TGTGCCTTGTGGGAGGTGAAAGGAAAAAAAATCAAGGTATTT TRGJP TRGV9 few
CATWLSYLGKKLF TGTGCCACCTGGTTGAGTTATCTGGGAAAGAAACTCTTT TRGJ1/TRGJ2 TRGV1 few
CALWPELGKQINVF TGTGCCTTGTGGCCAGAGTTGGGCAAACAAATCAATGTATTT TRGJP TRGV9 few
CALWEVRQELGKKIKVF TGTGCCTTGTGGGAGGTCCGGCAAGAGTTGGGCAAAAAAATCAAGGTATTT TRGJP TRGV9 large
CATWDGLNKKLF TGTGCCACCTGGGACGGGCTAAATAAGAAACTCTTT TRGJ1/TRGJ2 TRGV2 medium-sized
CALWEVPPELGKKIKVF TGTGCCTTGTGGGAGGTGCCCCCAGAGTTGGGCAAAAAAATCAAGGTATTT TRGJP TRGV9 medium-sized
CALWDLHLDLGKKIKVF TGTGCCTTGTGGGATTTGCACCTTGATTTGGGCAAAAAAATCAAGGTATTT TRGJP TRGV9 .
CATWDRYLGKKLF TGTGCCACCTGGGATAGATATCTGGGAAAGAAACTCTTT TRGJ1/TRGJ2 TRGV8 hyperexpanded
CALWDDGWIKTF TGTGCCTTGTGGGATGACGGATGGATCAAGACGTTT TRGJP2 TRGV9 medium-sized
CATWDDSNYYKKLF TGTGCCACCTGGGATGATTCGAATTATTATAAGAAACTCTTT TRGJ1/TRGJ2 TRGV8 medium-sized
CALWEVQRGYYKKLF TGTGCCTTGTGGGAGGTGCAAAGGGGGTATTATAAGAAACTCTTT TRGJ1/TRGJ2 TRGV9 few
CALWEVHRELGKKIKVF TGTGCCTTGTGGGAGGTGCATCGGGAGTTGGGCAAAAAAATCAAGGTATTT TRGJP TRGV9 medium-sized
CALWEDREFGKKIKVF TGTGCCTTGTGGGAGGATAGGGAGTTTGGCAAAAAAATCAAGGTATTT TRGJP TRGV9 few
CALWYSEQDMGKKIKVF TGTGCCTTGTGGTATTCAGAACAAGATATGGGCAAAAAAATCAAGGTATTT TRGJP TRGV9 few
CALWEGDQELGKKIKVF TGTGCCTTGTGGGAGGGTGATCAAGAGTTGGGCAAAAAAATCAAGGTATTT TRGJP TRGV9 medium-sized
CALWEVHRKLF TGTGCCTTGTGGGAGGTGCATCGGAAGCTCTTT TRGJ1/TRGJ2 TRGV9 .
CALWEFEEFGKKIKVF TGTGCCTTGTGGGAGTTTGAAGAGTTTGGCAAAAAAATCAAGGTATTT TRGJP TRGV9 few
CALWERAGELGKKIKVF TGTGCCTTGTGGGAGCGGGCAGGAGAGTTGGGCAAAAAAATCAAGGTATTT TRGJP TRGV9 medium-sized
CATWEAFELKKLF TGTGCCACCTGGGAGGCCTTTGAGCTTAAGAAACTCTTT TRGJ1/TRGJ2 TRGV4 .
CALCEEYQKLF TGTGCCTTGTGTGAGGAATATCAGAAGCTCTTT TRGJ1/TRGJ2 TRGV9 .
CALWEYKELGKKIKVF TGTGCCTTGTGGGAGTATAAAGAGTTGGGCAAAAAAATCAAGGTATTT TRGJP TRGV9 .
CALWEVQQELGKKIKVF TGTGCCTTGTGGGAGGTGCAACAAGAGTTGGGCAAAAAAATCAAGGTATTT TRGJP TRGV9 medium-sized
CALWEVEKLGKKIKVF TGTGCCTTGTGGGAGGTTGAAAAGTTGGGCAAAAAAATCAAGGTATTT TRGJP TRGV9 medium-sized
CATWDVNYYKKLF TGTGCCACCTGGGACGTTAATTATTATAAGAAACTCTTT TRGJ1/TRGJ2 TRGV2 medium-sized
CALWEGLLQELGKKIKVF TGTGCCTTGTGGGAGGGCTTATTGCAAGAGTTGGGCAAAAAAATCAAGGTATTT TRGJP TRGV9 medium-sized
CATWDGYKKLF TGTGCCACCTGGGATGGTTATAAGAAACTCTTT TRGJ1/TRGJ2 TRGV8 medium-sized
CALWEAPQELGKKIKVF TGTGCCTTGTGGGAGGCGCCGCAAGAGTTGGGCAAAAAAATCAAGGTATTT TRGJP TRGV9 medium-sized
CALWEVSELGKKIKVF TGTGCCTTGTGGGAGGTATCGGAGTTGGGCAAAAAAATCAAGGTATTT TRGJP TRGV9 medium-sized
CATWDRGVNYYKKLF TGTGCCACCTGGGACAGGGGAGTCAATTATTATAAGAAACTCTTT TRGJ1/TRGJ2 TRGV3 medium-sized
CALWETLQELGKKIKVF TGTGCCTTGTGGGAGACCCTACAAGAGTTGGGCAAAAAAATCAAGGTATTT TRGJP TRGV9 medium-sized
CALWEGLQDMGKHIKVF TGTGCCTTGTGGGAGGGACTTCAAGATATGGGCAAACACATCAAGGTATTT TRGJP TRGV9 few
CALWELGQDMGKKIKVF TGTGCCTTGTGGGAGTTGGGGCAAGATATGGGCAAAAAAATCAAGGTATTT TRGJP TRGV9 .
CALWEVLELGKKIKVF TGTGCCTTGTGGGAGGTGTTGGAGTTGGGCAAAAAAATCAAGGTATTT TRGJP TRGV9 medium-sized
CATWDGQYYYKKLF TGTGCCACCTGGGATGGCCAGTATTATTATAAGAAACTCTTT TRGJ1/TRGJ2 TRGV4 few
CALWEVHRDMGKKIKVF TGTGCCTTGTGGGAGGTGCATAGGGATATGGGCAAAAAAATCAAGGTATTT TRGJP TRGV9 .
CALWEVLSKQINVF TGTGCCTTGTGGGAGGTGTTGAGCAAACAAATCAATGTATTT TRGJP TRGV9 few
CATWAGIYYQKLF TGTGCCACCTGGGCCGGAATCTATTATCAGAAACTCTTT TRGJ1/TRGJ2 TRGV2 .
CATWDRRGKLF TGTGCCACCTGGGATAGAAGGGGGAAACTCTTT TRGJ1/TRGJ2 TRGV4 medium-sized
CALCEEPQEMGKKIKVF TGTGCCTTGTGTGAGGAACCCCAAGAGATGGGCAAAAAAATCAAGGTATTT TRGJP TRGV9 .
CALWEGTYTTGWFKIF TGTGCCTTGTGGGAGGGAACCTATACCACTGGTTGGTTCAAGATATTT TRGJP1 TRGV9 medium-sized
CATWDRGPRYKKLF TGTGCCACCTGGGATAGGGGGCCCAGGTATAAGAAACTCTTT TRGJ1/TRGJ2 TRGV8 medium-sized
CALWEGKEFSKKIKVF TGTGCCTTGTGGGAGGGGAAAGAGTTTAGCAAAAAAATCAAGGTATTT TRGJP TRGV9 few
CALWEVVGASYYKKLF TGTGCCTTGTGGGAGGTGGTTGGGGCTTCTTATTATAAGAAACTCTTT TRGJ1/TRGJ2 TRGV9 medium-sized
CALWEVLQELGKKIKVF TGTGCCTTGTGGGAGGTTCTTCAAGAGTTGGGCAAAAAAATCAAGGTATTT TRGJP TRGV9 medium-sized
CALWEKELGKKIKVF TGTGCCTTGTGGGAGAAAGAGTTGGGCAAAAAAATCAAGGTATTT TRGJP TRGV9 many
CALWEAPQLGKKIKVF TGTGCCTTGTGGGAGGCACCTCAGTTGGGCAAAAAAATCAAGGTATTT TRGJP TRGV9 medium-sized
CALWETYYKKLF TGTGCCTTGTGGGAGACTTATTATAAGAAACTCTTT TRGJ1/TRGJ2 TRGV9 hyperexpanded
CATWDTKARIKTF TGTGCCACCTGGGACACTAAGGCTAGGATCAAGACGTTT TRGJP2 TRGV2 many
CALWEPYYYKKLF TGTGCCTTGTGGGAGCCCTATTATTATAAGAAACTCTTT TRGJ1/TRGJ2 TRGV9 hyperexpanded
CATWDSYYYKKLF TGTGCCACCTGGGACTCCTATTATTATAAGAAACTCTTT TRGJ1/TRGJ2 TRGV4 medium-sized
CALWEAYYSKLF TGTGCCTTGTGGGAGGCTTATTATAGTAAACTCTTT TRGJ1/TRGJ2 TRGV9 .
CALWEVPPGAGKKIKVF TGTGCCTTGTGGGAGGTGCCCCCGGGAGCGGGCAAAAAAATCAAGGTATTT TRGJP TRGV9 medium-sized
CALWEVRVELGKKIKVF TGTGCCTTGTGGGAGGTGCGGGTGGAGTTGGGCAAAAAAATCAAGGTATTT TRGJP TRGV9 medium-sized
CALWEVPTDMGKKIKVF TGTGCCTTGTGGGAGGTGCCCACAGATATGGGCAAGAAAATCAAGGTATTT TRGJP TRGV9 .
CALWEVGQELGKKIKVF TGTGCCTTGTGGGAGGTGGGGCAAGAGTTGGGCAAAAAAATCAAGGTATTT TRGJP TRGV9 large
CALWEDELGKKIKVF TGTGCCTTGTGGGAGGATGAGTTGGGCAAAAAAATCAAGGTATTT TRGJP TRGV9 large